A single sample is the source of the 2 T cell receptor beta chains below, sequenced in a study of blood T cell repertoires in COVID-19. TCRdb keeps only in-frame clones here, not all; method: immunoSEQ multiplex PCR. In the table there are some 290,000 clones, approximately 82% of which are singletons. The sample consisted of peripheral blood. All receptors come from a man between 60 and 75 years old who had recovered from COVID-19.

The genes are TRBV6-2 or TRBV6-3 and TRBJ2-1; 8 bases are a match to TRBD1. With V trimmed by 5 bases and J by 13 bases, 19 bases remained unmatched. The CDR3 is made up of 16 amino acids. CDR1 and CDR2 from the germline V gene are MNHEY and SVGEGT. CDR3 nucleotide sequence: TGTGCCAGCAGTGAGATACTTCCCGATACAGGGGGAGACCAGTTCTTC. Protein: CASSEILPDTGGDQFF.

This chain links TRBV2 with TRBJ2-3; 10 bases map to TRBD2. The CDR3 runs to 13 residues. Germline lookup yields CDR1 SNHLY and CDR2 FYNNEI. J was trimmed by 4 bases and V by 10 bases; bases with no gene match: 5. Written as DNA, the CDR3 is TGTGCCACCGTAGCGGGAGGAGCAGATACGCAGTATTTT. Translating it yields CATVAGGADTQYF.